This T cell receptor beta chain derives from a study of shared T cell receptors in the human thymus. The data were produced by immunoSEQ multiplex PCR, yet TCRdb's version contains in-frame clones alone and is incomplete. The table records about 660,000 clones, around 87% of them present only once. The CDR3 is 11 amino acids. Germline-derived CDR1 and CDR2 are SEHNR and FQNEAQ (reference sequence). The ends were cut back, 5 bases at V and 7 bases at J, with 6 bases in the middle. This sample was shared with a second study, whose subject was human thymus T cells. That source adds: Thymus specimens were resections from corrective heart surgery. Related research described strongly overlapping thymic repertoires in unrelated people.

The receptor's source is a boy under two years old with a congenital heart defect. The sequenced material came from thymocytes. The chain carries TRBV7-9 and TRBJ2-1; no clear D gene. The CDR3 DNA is TGTGCCAGCAGCCCCCATAATGAGCAGTTCTTC. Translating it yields CASSPHNEQFF.